The rows below give T cell receptor beta chains drawn from one sample of a study of T-cell reconstitution after alpha-beta-depleted transplantation in children. TCRdb re-called the PCR reads with MiXCR, one entry per CDR3 protein. The table lists more than 150,000 distinct CDR3 sequences, more than 12% of them singletons, with about 12% in the top ten. Source: PBMCs from the stem cell graft donor, taken from the stem cell graft. These receptor sequences come from a human donor who donated a stem cell graft to a child with acute lymphoblastic leukemia. Each CDR3 is given with its conserved first and last residue. Each record gives: clone size, D gene, J gene, V gene, CDR3 DNA, CDR3 protein. D genes are given only for firm matches. The size of a clone is reported for some rows only, either as once, few or many, or as a class for expanded clones.

>few|-|TRBJ1-5|TRBV12-3/TRBV12-4
TGTGCCAGCAGCTCCGGTGGCAGTACTAATCAGCCCCAGCATTTT
CASSSGGSTNQPQHF
>many|-|TRBJ2-7|TRBV5-5
TGTGCCAGCAGCACCATCGCAGGGGTAGTGAACGAGCAGTACTTC
CASSTIAGVVNEQYF
>few|TRBD1|TRBJ2-5|TRBV9
TGTGCCAGCACCGGGACAGGGGGTAAAGAGACCCAGTACTTC
CASTGTGGKETQYF
>-|-|TRBJ1-5|TRBV7-8
TGTGCCAGCGGGGCCCAGGGTGGGCAGCCCCAGCATTTT
CASGAQGGQPQHF
>-|TRBD1|TRBJ1-1|TRBV7-9
TGTGCCACCTCATACAGGGGCACTGAAGCTTTCTTT
CATSYRGTEAFF
>many|TRBD2|TRBJ2-1|TRBV5-1
TGCGCCAGCAACCCCGGTACCCTAGCGGGACTGGGGAATGAGCAGTTCTTC
CASNPGTLAGLGNEQFF
>many|-|TRBJ1-1|TRBV7-6
TGTGCCAGCAGCTTAGCCTTACAGGGACGGACTGAAGCTTTCTTT
CASSLALQGRTEAFF
>few|-|TRBJ2-1|TRBV7-6
TGTGCCAGCAGCTTAGTTGGCCCACCTGACAATGAGCAGTTCTTC
CASSLVGPPDNEQFF
>few|-|TRBJ1-1|TRBV7-9
TGTGCCAGCAGCACCGGGGTTCAATTGAACACTGAAGCTTTCTTT
CASSTGVQLNTEAFF
>many|-|TRBJ2-1|TRBV10-1
TGCGCCAGCAGTGGACCCCAGGGTTACAATGAGCAGTTCTTC
CASSGPQGYNEQFF